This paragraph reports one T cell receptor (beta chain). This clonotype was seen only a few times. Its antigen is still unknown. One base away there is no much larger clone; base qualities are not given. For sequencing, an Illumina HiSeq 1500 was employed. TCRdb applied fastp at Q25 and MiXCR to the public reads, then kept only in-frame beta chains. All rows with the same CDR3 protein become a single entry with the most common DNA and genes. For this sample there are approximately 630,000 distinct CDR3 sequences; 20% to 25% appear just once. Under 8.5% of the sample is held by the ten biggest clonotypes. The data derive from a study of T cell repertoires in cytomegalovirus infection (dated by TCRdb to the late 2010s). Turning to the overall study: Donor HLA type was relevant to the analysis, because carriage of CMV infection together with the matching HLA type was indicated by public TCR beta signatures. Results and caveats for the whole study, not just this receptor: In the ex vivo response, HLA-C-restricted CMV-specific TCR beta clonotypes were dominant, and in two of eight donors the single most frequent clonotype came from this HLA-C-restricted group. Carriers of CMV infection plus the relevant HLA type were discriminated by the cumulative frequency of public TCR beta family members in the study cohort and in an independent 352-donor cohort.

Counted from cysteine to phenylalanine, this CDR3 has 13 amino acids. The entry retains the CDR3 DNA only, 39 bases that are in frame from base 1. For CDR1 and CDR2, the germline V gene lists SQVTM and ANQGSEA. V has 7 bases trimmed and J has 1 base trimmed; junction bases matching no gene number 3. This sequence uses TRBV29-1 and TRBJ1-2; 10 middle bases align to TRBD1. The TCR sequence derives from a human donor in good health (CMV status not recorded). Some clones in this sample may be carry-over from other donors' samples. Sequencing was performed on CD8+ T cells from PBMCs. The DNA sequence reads TGCAGCGGATGGACAGGGGGTAACTATGGCTACACCTTC. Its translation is CSGWTGGNYGYTF. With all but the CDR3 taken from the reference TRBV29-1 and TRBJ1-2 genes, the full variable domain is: SAVISQKPSRDICQRGTSLTIQCQVDSQVTMMFWYRQQPGQSLTLIATANQGSEATYESGFVIDKFPISRPNLTFSTLTVSNMSPEDSSIYLCSGWTGGNYGYTFGSGTRLTVV.